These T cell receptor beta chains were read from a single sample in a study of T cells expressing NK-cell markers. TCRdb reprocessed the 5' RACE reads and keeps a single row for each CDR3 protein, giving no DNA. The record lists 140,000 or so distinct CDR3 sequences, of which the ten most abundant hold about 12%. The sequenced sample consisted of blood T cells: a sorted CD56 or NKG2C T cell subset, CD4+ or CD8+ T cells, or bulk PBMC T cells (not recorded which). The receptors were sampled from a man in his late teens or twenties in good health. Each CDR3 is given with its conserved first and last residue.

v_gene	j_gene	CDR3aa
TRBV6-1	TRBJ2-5	CASSEGPRETQYF
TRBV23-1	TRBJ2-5	CASSPSAGGCQETQYF
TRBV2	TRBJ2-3	CASSEWEVSTDTQYF
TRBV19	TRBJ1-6	CASSIVPAGQGDSPLHF
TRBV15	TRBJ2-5	CATSSGQEPMWETQYF
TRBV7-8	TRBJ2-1	CASSLLSGMGYNEQFF
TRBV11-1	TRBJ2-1	CASSSSIWGRTTEGTYNEQFF
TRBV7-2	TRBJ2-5	CASSGGTSGSETQYF
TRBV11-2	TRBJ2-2	CASSLWPVSGELFF
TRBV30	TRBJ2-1	CAWSAPGQPYNEQFF
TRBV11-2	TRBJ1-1	CASSLGRGEAFF
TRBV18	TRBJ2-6	CASSPRGSGVLTF
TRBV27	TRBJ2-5	CASSHTGPETQYF
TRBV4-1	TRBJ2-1	CASSQDRGWEAQINEQFF
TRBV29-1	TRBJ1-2	CSVDRGDGDGYTF
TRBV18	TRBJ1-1	CASSPTGSGTEAFF
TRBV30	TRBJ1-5	CAWSVQAVNQPQHF
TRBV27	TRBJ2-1	CASSYLGTGNNEQFF
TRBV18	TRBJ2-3	CASSLPWGDGTDTQYF
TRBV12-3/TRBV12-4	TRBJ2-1	CASSFGLGGTEQFF
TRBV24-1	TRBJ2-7	CATSEESSVSGGEQYF
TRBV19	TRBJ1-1	CASSLLTGLNTEAFF
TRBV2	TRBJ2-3	CASTTGPTDTQYF
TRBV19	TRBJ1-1	CASMVGFGTEAFF
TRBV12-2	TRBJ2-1	CASRLDPGMGDEQFF
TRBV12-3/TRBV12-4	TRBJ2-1	CATTAGLALNEQFF
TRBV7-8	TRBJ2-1	CASSGDRGTLAYNEQFF
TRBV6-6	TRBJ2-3	CASSYDGVYTDTQYF
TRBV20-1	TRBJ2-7	CSAERGTGEYEQYF
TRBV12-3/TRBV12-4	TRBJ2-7	CASSYYSTRLEQYF
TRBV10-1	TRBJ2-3	CASSSGLSTGTDTQYF
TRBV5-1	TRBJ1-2	CASRVGQAGAYTF
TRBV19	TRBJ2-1	CASVPKVASGYNEQFF
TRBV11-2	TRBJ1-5	CASSPAGQGMISNQPQHF
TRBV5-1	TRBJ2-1	CASSLAQGASEQFF
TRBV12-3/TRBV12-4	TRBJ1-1	CASSFIGLGNTEAFF
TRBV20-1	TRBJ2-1	CSARELAPSSYNEQFF
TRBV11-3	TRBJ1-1	CASSGTRDKNTEAFF
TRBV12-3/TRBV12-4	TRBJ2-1	CASRPGTSLYNEQFF
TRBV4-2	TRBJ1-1	CASSQGHFRDSLNTEAFF
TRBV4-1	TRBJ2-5	CASSPRLAGQETQYF
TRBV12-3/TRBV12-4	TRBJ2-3	CASSFFSVNTDTQYF
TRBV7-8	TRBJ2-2	CASTQSPNTGELFF
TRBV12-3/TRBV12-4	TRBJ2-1	CASSPASGPSYNEQFF
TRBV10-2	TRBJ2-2	CASGGASGARNTGELFF
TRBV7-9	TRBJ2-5	CASSIPPSGRGETQYF
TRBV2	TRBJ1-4	CASSTGYLNEKLFF
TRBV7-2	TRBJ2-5	CASSQGPYVQETQYF
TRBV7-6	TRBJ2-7	CASSLVRTGGHEQYF
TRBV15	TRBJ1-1	CATSMGRGTEAFF
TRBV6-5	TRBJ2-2	CASSYRSGRGLADTGELFF
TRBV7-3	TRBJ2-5	CASSSPGQGQETQYF
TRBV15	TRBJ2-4	CATKGEGLLAKNIQYF
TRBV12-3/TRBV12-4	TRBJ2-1	CASSLDGVSDYNEQFF